Listed below are T cell receptor beta chains from one sample, sequenced in a study of human T cells and chemical hapten exposure. TCRdb recomputed calls from the RACE reads with MiXCR, one row per CDR3 protein. The table includes approximately 43,000 distinct CDR3 sequences, about 4% detected once. This sample comprised whole blood, obtained in connection with sensitization to the hapten diphenylcyclopropenone (DPC). Receptors originate from a middle-aged man with alopecia areata. Some clones in this sample may be carry-over from other donors' samples. The CDR3 runs from the conserved cysteine through the conserved F or W. The order of the fields is V gene, clone size, J gene, D gene, CDR3 DNA, CDR3 protein. A D gene is named only where the DNA matches it firmly. For some rows the clone size is stated as once, few or many, or as a class when expanded; others skip it.

TRBV28,many,TRBJ1-5,TRBD1,TGTGCCAGCAGTCTGGGACAGGTGATAAATCAGCCCCAGCATTTT,CASSLGQVINQPQHF
TRBV12-3/TRBV12-4,many,TRBJ1-6,TRBD1,TGTGCCAGCAGTTCCCGGGTGGACAGGGCAGCATCACCCCTCCACTTT,CASSSRVDRAASPLHF
TRBV27,many,TRBJ2-7,.,TGTGCCAGCAGTTTGCAGGGCAGAACCTACGAGCAGTACTTC,CASSLQGRTYEQYF
TRBV29-1,many,TRBJ1-1,.,TGCAGCGCGAGGAACACTGAAGCTTTCTTT,CSARNTEAFF
TRBV4-2,.,TRBJ1-4,.,TGTGCCAGCAGCCAAGGCGCAGGAGGGAATGAAAAACTGTTTTTT,CASSQGAGGNEKLFF
TRBV29-1,few,TRBJ2-3,TRBD2,TGCAGCGTTGAAGATCGATTTGGGACTAGCGGAGATACGCAGTATTTT,CSVEDRFGTSGDTQYF
TRBV6-5,few,TRBJ2-7,TRBD2,TGTGCCAGCAGTGCCCGGGGGGAGGCCACCTACGAGCAGTACTTC,CASSARGEATYEQYF
TRBV7-9,many,TRBJ2-3,.,TGTGCCAGCAGCGTGGGTAGTGCGGGCACAGATACGCAGTATTTT,CASSVGSAGTDTQYF
TRBV29-1,many,TRBJ2-7,.,TGCAGCGGGCGACTGCAATACGAGCAGTACTTC,CSGRLQYEQYF
TRBV3-1,medium-sized,TRBJ1-1,TRBD1,TGTGCCAGCAGCCAAGTGGCAGGGGGCACTGAAGCTTTCTTT,CASSQVAGGTEAFF
TRBV28,many,TRBJ2-7,.,TGTGCCAGCAGTTCGAACAGGGTTTACGAGCAGTACTTC,CASSSNRVYEQYF
TRBV5-1,many,TRBJ2-2,.,TGCGCCAGCAGCTCAAGATCCACCGGGGAGCTGTTTTTT,CASSSRSTGELFF
TRBV24-1,many,TRBJ2-1,TRBD2,TGTGCCACCAGTGACTCCGGACTAGCGGACCAACTATGGGAGCAGTTCTTC,CATSDSGLADQLWEQFF
TRBV2,many,TRBJ1-6,TRBD1,TGTGCCAGCAGTCAGGACAGGTCCAATTCACCCCTCCACTTT,CASSQDRSNSPLHF
TRBV20-1,few,TRBJ2-3,TRBD2,TGCAGGCACCCGGGACTAGCAAGGACGCAGTATTTT,CRHPGLARTQYF
TRBV27,many,TRBJ2-7,.,TGTGCCAGCAGTTTATTGGCGGACTACGAGCAGTACTTC,CASSLLADYEQYF
TRBV12-3/TRBV12-4,many,TRBJ1-6,.,TGTGCCAGCAGTGAACGGACACCTAATAATTCACCCCTCCACTTT,CASSERTPNNSPLHF
TRBV4-1,many,TRBJ2-2,.,TGCGCCAGCAGCCAAGATCGCCGGGGCACCGGGGAGCTGTTTTTT,CASSQDRRGTGELFF
TRBV4-3,many,TRBJ1-4,.,TGTGCCAGCAGCGCATGGGGTGGGGGTGAAAAACTGTTTTTT,CASSAWGGGEKLFF
TRBV12-3/TRBV12-4,many,TRBJ2-5,TRBD1,TGTGCCAGCAGTGGTTCGTTGAGACAGGGTACTTTC,CASSGSLRQGTF
TRBV11-1,many,TRBJ2-3,TRBD2,TGTGCCAGCAGCCTCTTTAGCGGGAAACGAGATACGCAGTATTTT,CASSLFSGKRDTQYF
TRBV7-2,many,TRBJ2-7,.,TGTGCCAGCAGCAAGGACAGTGGGACAAGGGTATACGAGCAGTACTTC,CASSKDSGTRVYEQYF
TRBV12-3/TRBV12-4,many,TRBJ1-1,.,TGTGCCAGCAGTTTGGGTCCGAACACTGAAGCTTTCTTT,CASSLGPNTEAFF
TRBV6-5,many,TRBJ2-7,TRBD1,TGTGCCAGCAGGAACGAGGGGGCGTTGAACGAGCAGTACTTC,CASRNEGALNEQYF
TRBV29-1,.,TRBJ1-1,.,TGCAGCGGGCTACATGGAAACACTGAAGCTTTCTTT,CSGLHGNTEAFF
TRBV21-1,.,TRBJ1-2,.,TGTGCCAGCAGCAAGGGAAGACAGTACCCCTATGGCTACACCTTC,CASSKGRQYPYGYTF
TRBV5-4,many,TRBJ2-5,.,TGTGCCAGCAGCTTGGCCGGATCTCTCGAGACCCAGTACTTC,CASSLAGSLETQYF
TRBV5-1,many,TRBJ1-5,TRBD1,TGCGCCAGCAGCTCGGCAGGGGGCGGGCAGCCCCAGCATTTT,CASSSAGGGQPQHF
TRBV5-1,.,TRBJ1-1,.,TGCGCCAGCAGCTTGGACGGGTCTGAAGCTTTCTTT,CASSLDGSEAFF
TRBV20-1,many,TRBJ2-7,TRBD2,TGCAGTGCTACGCGGCTAGCGGGAGTAGAGCAGTACTTC,CSATRLAGVEQYF
TRBV5-1,many,TRBJ2-1,TRBD2,TGCGCCAGCAGCCGGCCGGTAGCGGGAGGGCCAGGTGAGCAGTTCTTC,CASSRPVAGGPGEQFF
TRBV29-1,many,TRBJ1-1,.,TGCAGCGTTGCTAGGACGGCTGAGAACACTGAAGCTTTCTTT,CSVARTAENTEAFF
TRBV30,many,TRBJ2-2,TRBD1,TGTGCCTGGAGTGCACCAGGGGGTAGCGGGGAGCTGTTTTTT,CAWSAPGGSGELFF
TRBV29-1,many,TRBJ2-1,.,TGCAGCGTTGAAGATTGGGCAGGGAACAATGAGCAGTTCTTC,CSVEDWAGNNEQFF
TRBV11-2,many,TRBJ2-1,.,TGTGCCAGCCGAAAAATCCAGGGGGGTACCTACAATGAGCAGTTCTTC,CASRKIQGGTYNEQFF
TRBV29-1,many,TRBJ2-3,TRBD2,TGCAGCGTTGAAGATCCGGGTAGCGGGAGTAGCACAGATACGCAGTATTTT,CSVEDPGSGSSTDTQYF
TRBV5-1,many,TRBJ2-3,TRBD2,TGCGCCAGCAGTCCTAGCGGGAACAAAGATACGCAGTATTTT,CASSPSGNKDTQYF
TRBV10-3,many,TRBJ2-5,TRBD2,TGTGCCATCAGTCCGAGCGGGAGAGGAGAGACCCAGTACTTC,CAISPSGRGETQYF
TRBV5-1,few,TRBJ1-1,TRBD1,TGCGCCAGCAGCACCGGACAGGGATCCACTGAAGCTTTCTTT,CASSTGQGSTEAFF
TRBV12-3/TRBV12-4,.,TRBJ2-1,.,TGTGCCAGCAGGGTGGAAGGGGGAGATAATGAGCAGTTCTTC,CASRVEGGDNEQFF
TRBV30,.,TRBJ1-1,TRBD1,TGTGCCTGGGGGACAGGGAACACTGAAGCTTTCTTT,CAWGTGNTEAFF
TRBV11-2,many,TRBJ1-3,.,TGCGCTTCAGGGGCACTCGGAAACACCATATATTTT,CASGALGNTIYF
TRBV11-2,many,TRBJ1-6,TRBD1,TGTGCCAGCAGCCAGGACAGGGTCAATTCACCCCTCCACTTT,CASSQDRVNSPLHF
TRBV11-2,many,TRBJ2-4,.,TGTGCCAGCAGCTTAGTTTCTGGGGCTAGGGATCGTCTAGCCAAAAACATTCAGTACTTC,CASSLVSGARDRLAKNIQYF
TRBV7-9,many,TRBJ2-1,TRBD2,TGTGCCAGCAGCGGTGTTCCGGGACTAGCGGGGTCCTACAATGAGCAGTTCTTC,CASSGVPGLAGSYNEQFF
TRBV29-1,many,TRBJ2-3,.,TGCAGCGTTGAAAGGGGCAACACAGATACGCAGTATTTT,CSVERGNTDTQYF
TRBV12-3/TRBV12-4,many,TRBJ1-6,.,TGTGCCAGCAGTTTCTCAGGGAGTAATTCACCCCTCCACTTT,CASSFSGSNSPLHF
TRBV12-3/TRBV12-4,many,TRBJ1-1,.,TGTGCCAGCAGTAATCGTCCTGAAGCTTTCTTT,CASSNRPEAFF
TRBV20-1,many,TRBJ2-3,TRBD2,TGCAGTATCAACGGGGCTAGCGGGGGAATCACAGATACGCAGTATTTT,CSINGASGGITDTQYF
TRBV7-9,many,TRBJ2-7,.,TGTGCCAGCAGCCCCACCACCCGGGACATGAGCTCCTACGAGCAGTACTTC,CASSPTTRDMSSYEQYF
TRBV28,.,TRBJ1-5,TRBD1,TGTGCCAGCAGTCCGACAGGGGTTCAGCCCCAGCATTTT,CASSPTGVQPQHF